One and the same sample provided the 19 T cell receptor beta chains below, sequenced in a study of blood T cell repertoires in COVID-19. Data came from immunoSEQ multiplex PCR; TCRdb stores just in-frame clones and leaves some out. The table records about 45,000 clones, more than 80% of them present only once. Sequences were obtained from peripheral blood. These receptors came from a man at least 80 years old in a cohort sampled during active COVID-19.

The rearrangement links TRBV24-1 to TRBJ1-1, with a weak D call TRBD1 (6 bases). Germline V lookup: CDR1 KGHDR, CDR2 SFDVKD. The V end was cut by 4 bases, the J end by 1 base, with 12 bases between. This CDR3 is built from 15 residues. The CDR3 coding sequence is TGTGCCACCAGTGAAACCGGGACAAAGAACACTGAAGCTTTCTTT. Protein: CATSETGTKNTEAFF.

The CDR3 nucleotides are TGTGCCAGCAGCTTAGGCAGTACCACCCAAGAGACCCAGTACTTC. It yields the protein CASSLGSTTQETQYF. The V call is TRBV7-7, the J call TRBJ2-5, with unresolved D. Trimming cost V 1 base and J 1 base, with 10 bases left between them. Germline-derived CDR1 and CDR2 are SSHAT and FNYEAQ (reference sequence). The CDR3 covers 15 residues.

This clone came up a few times. The rearrangement links TRBV5-1 to TRBJ2-2; TRBD2 matches at 10 bases. The CDR3 runs to 16 residues. V lost 1 base, J lost 6 bases, and 6 bases stayed unmatched. Germline CDR1 and CDR2: SGHRS and YFSETQ. The CDR3 nucleotides are TGCGCCAGCAGCTTGCGCCCTAGCGGGGGTTCCGGGGAGCTGTTTTTT. Its protein product is CASSLRPSGGSGELFF. The full variable domain, rest sourced from reference TRBV5-1 and TRBJ2-2, is KAGVTQTPRYLIKTRGQQVTLSCSPISGHRSVSWYQQTPGQGLQFLFEYFSETQRNKGNFPGRFSGRQFSNSRSEMNVSTLELGDSALYLCASSLRPSGGSGELFFGEGSRLTVL.

V gene TRBV12-2 combines with J gene TRBJ2-5; no DNA check was done on the table's D call, TRBD2. TRBV12-2 is tagged as a pseudogene. CDR3 length: 14 residues. The CDR3 reads CASRLGPRGETQYF. CDR3 nucleotide sequence: TGTGCAAGTCGCCTTGGACCGCGCGGGGAGACCCAGTACTTC.

This clone was recorded only once. V usage is TRBV19 and J usage is TRBJ1-1, with D perhaps matching TRBD1 (6 bases). Germline CDR1 LNHDA, CDR2 SQIVND (reference sequence). CDR3 length: 18 amino acids. Trimming left V 4 bases short and J 5 bases short, with 26 bases between. DNA of the CDR3: TGTGCCAGTAGTACTAATTTCCGGGACACCGGGAAGGGTACTGAAGCTTTCTTT. Residues: CASSTNFRDTGKGTEAFF. Supplemented by reference TRBV19 and TRBJ1-1, the full variable domain reads DGGITQSPKYLFRKEGQNVTLSCEQNLNHDAMYWYRQDPGQGLRLIYYSQIVNDFQKGDIAEGYSVSREKKESFPLTVTSAQKNPTAFYLCASSTNFRDTGKGTEAFFGQGTRLTVV.

The gene calls are TRBV27 and TRBJ2-3; 9 bases agree with TRBD2. Unmatched junction bases numbered 13, after V lost 0 bases and J lost 0 bases. Germline lookup yields CDR1 MNHEY and CDR2 SMNVEV (reference sequence). This CDR3 has 20 amino acids. CDR3 in DNA: TGTGCCAGCAGTTTATCGACCAGCGGGAGGTCGAGCAGTAGCACAGATACGCAGTATTTT. Amino acid sequence: CASSLSTSGRSSSSTDTQYF.

The chain recombines TRBV5-1 with TRBJ2-7, with no clear D. This CDR3 has 13 residues. From germline, CDR1 is SGHRS and CDR2 YFSETQ. With 0 bases removed from V and 1 base from J, the gap between germline ends came to 5 bases. The CDR3 protein is CASSLDNSYEQYF. CDR3 nucleotide sequence: TGCGCCAGCAGCTTGGATAATTCCTACGAGCAGTACTTC. The entire variable domain, with the rest obtained from reference TRBV5-1 and TRBJ2-7, is as follows: KAGVTQTPRYLIKTRGQQVTLSCSPISGHRSVSWYQQTPGQGLQFLFEYFSETQRNKGNFPGRFSGRQFSNSRSEMNVSTLELGDSALYLCASSLDNSYEQYFGPGTRLTVT.

J is TRBJ2-1 and V is TRBV2, with no clear D. The germline gives CDR1 SNHLY, CDR2 FYNNEI. Trimming removed 9 bases from V and 7 bases from J, with 7 bases in between. The CDR3 is made up of 10 amino acids. CDR3 nucleotide sequence: TGTGCCAGTCTAGGTAATGAGCAGTTCTTC. The encoded protein is CASLGNEQFF.

This clone was counted a single time. The chain combines TRBV18 with TRBJ2-6; 7 bases map to TRBD1. The CDR3 is 17 amino acids. In germline, CDR1 is KGHSH, CDR2 LQKENI. V dropped 4 bases and J dropped 0; count of bases not matched to a gene: 6. The CDR3 coding sequence is TGTGCCAGCTCACGAAGACAGGGCTACTCTGGGGCCAACGTCCTGACTTTC. Translation: CASSRRQGYSGANVLTF.

V gene TRBV2 combines with J gene TRBJ2-2; 7 nucleotides match TRBD2. The CDR3 consists of 16 residues. Germline assignment: CDR1 SNHLY and CDR2 FYNNEI. V dropped 3 bases and J dropped 5; count of bases not matched to a gene: 9. This chain's CDR3 is CASSDARGGGTGELFF. The CDR3 nucleotides are TGTGCCAGCAGTGATGCTCGCGGGGGTGGGACCGGGGAGCTGTTTTTT.

The gene calls are TRBV19 and TRBJ1-5; D call uncertain. This CDR3 has 15 residues. Germline V gene lookup returns CDR1 LNHDA and CDR2 SQIVND (reference sequence). The V end was cut by 4 bases, the J end by 0 bases, with 10 bases between. The CDR3 spells CASSTVGASNQPQHF. Here the CDR3 DNA reads TGTGCCAGTAGTACCGTGGGCGCTAGCAATCAGCCCCAGCATTTT.

The chain couples TRBV30 to TRBJ2-1; a possible D gene is TRBD2 (5 bases). The CDR3 covers 13 residues. V gave up 1 base and J gave up 7 bases, with 11 bases separating them. Germline loops: CDR1 GTSNPN, CDR2 SVGIG (reference sequence). CDR3 nucleotide sequence: TGTGCCTGGAGTGGCTACACGGGAAATGAGCAGTTCTTC. Its translation: CAWSGYTGNEQFF.

This sequence joins TRBV5-4 and TRBJ2-5, with D perhaps matching TRBD1 (6 bases). This CDR3 is 13 amino acids long. The germline CDR1 and CDR2 sequences are SGHNT and YYREEE (reference sequence). Trimming removed 4 bases at V and 5 bases at J, with 12 bases between. The CDR3 coding sequence is TGTGCCAGCAGCATCGGGCAGGGGGAGACCCAGTACTTC. This translates into CASSIGQGETQYF.

This chain links TRBV30 with TRBJ1-3; the D is unclear. CDR1 GTSNPN and CDR2 SVGIG come from the germline V gene (reference sequence). The CDR3 is 15 amino acids. Between the trimmed V and J ends, which lost 3 bases and 0 bases, there was a span of 12 bases. Here the CDR3 DNA reads TGTGCCTGGAGCGTAACCCTGAGCTCTGGAAACACCATATATTTT. This gives the protein CAWSVTLSSGNTIYF.

The genes are TRBV4-1 and TRBJ1-6; 8 bases map to TRBD1. V was pared by 1 base and J by 6 bases, with 2 bases of the junction left unmatched. CDR1 is MGHRA, CDR2 YSYEKL, per germline. This CDR3 has 15 residues. Written as DNA, the CDR3 is TGCGCCAGCAGCCAAGGACAGGGGCCTAATTCACCCCTCCACTTT. Translation: CASSQGQGPNSPLHF.

A few counts support this clone. V and J are TRBV19 and TRBJ1-2, with 8 positions matching TRBD1. Germline CDR1 is LNHDA and CDR2 is SQIVND (reference sequence). The CDR3 has 16 amino acids. The V gene end was trimmed by 3 bases and the J gene end by 4 bases; junction bases not matched to a gene: 10. CDR3 nucleotides: TGTGCCAGTAGTATTAGGGCGGACAGGGCTTCCTATGGCTACACCTTC. It is translated as CASSIRADRASYGYTF.

V is TRBV14 and J is TRBJ2-2; a weak D match, TRBD2 (5 bases). Trimming removed 1 base from V and 4 bases from J, with 7 bases in between. The CDR3 spans 14 residues. The germline V gene has CDR1 SGHDN and CDR2 FVKESK. The CDR3 region is CASSQVGSTGELFF. The CDR3 DNA is TGTGCCAGCAGCCAAGTTGGGAGCACCGGGGAGCTGTTTTTT.

The chain joins TRBV12-5 to TRBJ1-5; D gene ambiguous. CDR3 size: 18 residues. Germline assignment: CDR1 LGHNT and CDR2 FRNRAP. Trimming shortened V by 6 bases and J by 0 bases, and 21 bases separated the two germline ends. This CDR3 is CASGPSGLSIYSNQPQHF. The CDR3 coding sequence is TGTGCTAGTGGCCCAAGTGGACTGTCCATTTATAGCAATCAGCCCCAGCATTTT.

This clone was detected only a few times. This chain links TRBV9 with TRBJ2-7, with 12 bases matching TRBD1. The V gene's germline CDR1 is SGDLS and CDR2 YYNGEE. The V and J ends lost 4 bases and 7 bases, in that order; junction bases with no gene match: 12. CDR3 size: 16 residues. This chain's CDR3 is CASSPTPGQGALEQYF. The CDR3 DNA follows: TGTGCCAGCAGCCCAACCCCGGGACAGGGGGCTCTTGAGCAGTACTTC.